Sequencing of this T cell receptor beta chain was carried out in a study of early T cells in non-severe SARS-CoV-2 infection. Study-level information: Bulk RNA taken from unsorted whole blood was sequenced, leaving chains unpaired. Points from the study as a whole: VDJdb matches were skewed toward anti-spike CD8 T cell responses.

Unique molecular identifiers (one per individual cDNA molecule) were attached. TCRdb re-derived calls from the 5' RACE reads in MiXCR, one entry per CDR3 protein. Of around 81,000 distinct CDR3 sequences listed, 11% to 15% are singletons. This clonotype was detected ten times or more. The antigen is not known. The sequencing input was whole blood. The origin of this receptor is an adult who was a healthcare worker with PCR-confirmed SARS-CoV-2 infection or an uninfected control (not recorded which).

The CDR3 nucleotides are TGTGCCAGCAGTTTCAGGGGGTACGAGCAGTACTTC. Encoded protein: CASSFRGYEQYF. The chain carries TRBV6-1 and TRBJ2-7; 7 bases align to TRBD1. With 5 bases clipped from V and 4 bases from J, the junction kept 2 bases outside the gene matches. The CDR3 covers 12 residues. Germline V CDR1 and CDR2: MNHNS, SASEGT.